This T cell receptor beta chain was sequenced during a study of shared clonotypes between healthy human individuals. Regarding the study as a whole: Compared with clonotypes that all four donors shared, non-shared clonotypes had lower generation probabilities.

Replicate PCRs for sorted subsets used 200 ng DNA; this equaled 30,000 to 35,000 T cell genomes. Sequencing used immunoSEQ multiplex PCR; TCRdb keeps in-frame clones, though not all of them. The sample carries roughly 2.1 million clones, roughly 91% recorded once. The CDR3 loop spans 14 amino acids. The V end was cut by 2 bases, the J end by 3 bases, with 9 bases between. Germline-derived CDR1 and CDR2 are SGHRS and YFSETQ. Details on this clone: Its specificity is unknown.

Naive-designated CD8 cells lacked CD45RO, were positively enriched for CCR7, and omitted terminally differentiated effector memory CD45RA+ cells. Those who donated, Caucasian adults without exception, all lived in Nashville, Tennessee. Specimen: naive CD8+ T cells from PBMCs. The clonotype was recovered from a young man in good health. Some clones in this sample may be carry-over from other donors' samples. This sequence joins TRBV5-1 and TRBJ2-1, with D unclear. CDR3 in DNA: TGCGCCAGCAGCTTAAGCCCAGACTACAATGAGCAGTTCTTC. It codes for CASSLSPDYNEQFF.